This is a list of T cell receptor beta chains from one sample in a study of T cells after yellow fever vaccination. Using its own MiXCR run on the 5' RACE reads, TCRdb lists one record per CDR3 protein. The data show approximately 580,000 distinct CDR3 sequences, roughly a sixth seen once. Sample: PBMCs, taken 5 to 6 days after the first yellow fever vaccination. The receptors were gathered from a man in his late teens or twenties who received the YFV17D yellow fever vaccine. Both conserved end residues are part of each CDR3. D genes are given only for firm matches. Clone size, where shown, is once, few, many, or a class for clones that have expanded.

.	many	TRBV4-2	TRBJ2-3	TGTGCCAGCAGCCTCCGGTCACACGCAGATACGCAGTATTTT	CASSLRSHADTQYF
TRBD2	few	TRBV20-1	TRBJ2-5	TGCAGTGCTAGCCCGCTAGCGGGGGCCCATGTTACCCAGTACTTC	CSASPLAGAHVTQYF
TRBD1	.	TRBV6-2/TRBV6-3	TRBJ2-7	TGTGCCAGCAGTTACTGGGGACAGTCCTACGAGCAGTACTTC	CASSYWGQSYEQYF
TRBD2	few	TRBV20-1	TRBJ2-3	TGCAGTGCCTCAGGTCTAGCGGGGGGGTATACGCAGTATTTT	CSASGLAGGYTQYF
.	few	TRBV7-3	TRBJ2-2	TGTGCCAGCAGCCCACAGGGTTGGGCCGGGGAGCTGTTTTTT	CASSPQGWAGELFF
.	few	TRBV5-1	TRBJ1-1	TGCGCCAGCAGCTTGGCCAACGGGGGGAACACTGAAGCTTTCTTT	CASSLANGGNTEAFF
.	many	TRBV6-1	TRBJ2-5	TGTGCCAGCAGTGGGGGCACAGGGATGGAGACCCAGTACTTC	CASSGGTGMETQYF
.	few	TRBV4-3	TRBJ2-5	TGCGCCAGCAGCCAACTGGACCATGTCAGCGAGACCCAGTACTTC	CASSQLDHVSETQYF
.	.	TRBV6-5	TRBJ2-7	TGTGCCAGCAGTTCCCGAGGCAGGGACCACGAGCAGTACTTC	CASSSRGRDHEQYF
.	many	TRBV3-1	TRBJ2-2	TGTGCCAGCAGCCAGAGGGGGAGCGCCGGGGAGCTGTTTTTT	CASSQRGSAGELFF
TRBD1	.	TRBV28	TRBJ1-1	TGTGCCAGCAGTTCCGCCGGGACAGGGAACACTGAAGCTTTCTTT	CASSSAGTGNTEAFF
.	few	TRBV6-1	TRBJ2-5	TGTGCCAGCAGCCGCCGGGCAGGAAAGACCCAGTACTTC	CASSRRAGKTQYF
.	few	TRBV6-1	TRBJ2-3	TGTGCCAGCAGTGTGGTCGCAGATACGCAGTATTTT	CASSVVADTQYF
.	few	TRBV5-4	TRBJ1-1	TGTGCCAGCAGCTCTTCACAGGGTATGAACACTGAAGCTTTCTTT	CASSSSQGMNTEAFF
.	few	TRBV27	TRBJ2-2	TGTGCCAGCAGTTTATGGGGACTTACGAACACCGGGGAGCTGTTTTTT	CASSLWGLTNTGELFF
.	few	TRBV7-2	TRBJ2-2	TGTGCCAGCAGCCAAACCTCCACAAACACCGGGGAGCTGTTTTTT	CASSQTSTNTGELFF
.	.	TRBV5-1	TRBJ1-2	TGCGCCAGCAGCTTGGCGGGGGAAGTCTCTCATGGCTACACCTTC	CASSLAGEVSHGYTF
.	few	TRBV3-1	TRBJ2-2	TGTGCCAGCAGCCGGATCCACACCGGGGAGCTGTTTTTT	CASSRIHTGELFF
.	.	TRBV20-1	TRBJ2-1	TGCAGTGCTAGGGATCCTAGGGGGAAGGAGCAGTTCTTC	CSARDPRGKEQFF
TRBD1	many	TRBV7-9	TRBJ1-2	TGTGCCAGCAGTTCGACAGGGGACGGAGGCTACACCTTC	CASSSTGDGGYTF
.	many	TRBV7-2	TRBJ2-7	TGTGCCAGCAGCAGAGGACAGACCTACGAGCAGTACTTC	CASSRGQTYEQYF
.	.	TRBV11-2	TRBJ1-5	TGTGCCAGCAGCTTCATCCCCTCTCGGCCCCAGCATTTT	CASSFIPSRPQHF